The 21 T cell receptor beta chains below all came from one sample that was sequenced in a study of T-cell memory formation after mild COVID-19. TCRdb analysed the 5' RACE reads with MiXCR anew, one entry per CDR3 protein. This sample carries roughly 340,000 distinct CDR3 sequences, less than 20% of them seen once, and the ten largest clones take around 24%. Sample: PBMCs or a T cell subset sorted from them (not recorded which). Source of these receptors: a young man who had mild COVID-19 (a few samples of this study predate the infection). Cell type and time point are not known.

The chain joins TRBV27 to TRBJ2-1, with TRBD1 as a possible D gene (5 bases). The CDR3 loop spans 15 amino acids. Looked up from germline, CDR1 is MNHEY and CDR2 is SMNVEV (reference sequence). Trimming removed 0 bases at V and 2 bases at J, with 8 bases between. CDR3 in DNA: TGTGCCAGCAGTTTATCAGGGGCTCCCTACAATGAGCAGTTCTTC. Its protein product is CASSLSGAPYNEQFF.

The rearrangement uses TRBV3-1 and TRBJ1-2; D is undetermined. CDR1 and CDR2 (germline): LGHDT, YNNKEL (reference sequence). Trimming shortened V by 1 base and J by 10 bases, and 13 bases separated the two germline ends. The CDR3 runs to 13 residues. The DNA for the CDR3 is TGTGCCAGCAGCCAAGGTCTTGGAGGGAACTACACCTTC. Its protein is CASSQGLGGNYTF.

This chain uses TRBV20-1 with TRBJ1-1; D remains unclear. V was shortened by 0 bases and J by 0 bases, with 5 bases between the two germline ends. The CDR3 length is 13 residues. From germline, CDR1 is DFQATT and CDR2 SNEGSKA (reference sequence). For the CDR3, the DNA is TGCAGTGCTAGAGATCAATTGAACACTGAAGCTTTCTTT. It specifies CSARDQLNTEAFF.

This clonotype showed up many times. The gene calls are TRBV7-9 and TRBJ2-1; 9 bases line up with TRBD2. Germline lookup yields CDR1 SEHNR and CDR2 FQNEAQ (reference sequence). The V segment lost 7 bases and the J segment 2 bases; nucleotides outside the gene matches: 3. The CDR3 runs to 14 residues. In DNA, the CDR3 is TGTGCCAGCAATAGCGGGGGCACCTACAATGAGCAGTTCTTC. Its translation: CASNSGGTYNEQFF.

This sequence joins TRBV12-3 or TRBV12-4 and TRBJ2-1, with D perhaps TRBD1 (5 bases). The CDR3 spans 12 residues. V was pared by 3 bases and J by 8 bases, with 8 bases between. The CDR3 nucleotides are TGTGCCAGCAGTTTGTCAGGGCATGAGCAGTTCTTC. Protein product: CASSLSGHEQFF.

This clonotype has only one observation. V usage is TRBV7-6 and J usage is TRBJ2-1; 11 nucleotides match TRBD2. The CDR3 consists of 18 residues. The trim removed 1 base at V and 0 bases at J, leaving 5 bases unmatched. Germline V gene sequence: CDR1 SGHVS, CDR2 FNYEAQ. CDR3 coding DNA: TGTGCCAGCAGCTTAGATAGCGGGGGGGCCAGCTCCTACAATGAGCAGTTCTTC. This encodes CASSLDSGGASSYNEQFF.

The genes are TRBV5-1 and TRBJ1-3, with D unclear. This CDR3 region has 14 residues. Trimming removed 2 bases from V and 0 bases from J, with 6 bases in between. The germline V gene encodes CDR1 SGHRS and CDR2 YFSETQ. This CDR3 reads CASSFSDSGNTIYF. The CDR3 nucleotides are TGCGCCAGCAGCTTCTCAGACTCTGGAAACACCATATATTTT.

Only a few counts were recorded for this clonotype. The V and J genes are TRBV28 and TRBJ2-1, with D perhaps TRBD2 (7 bases). V lost 5 bases, J lost 4 bases, and 15 bases lay in between. This CDR3 has 15 residues. Germline lookup yields CDR1 MDHEN and CDR2 SYDVKM. CDR3: CASSRGGARYNEQFF. CDR3 DNA sequence: TGTGCCAGCAGTCGTGGGGGGGCTCGGTACAATGAGCAGTTCTTC.

The rearrangement uses TRBV27 and TRBJ2-2, with TRBD1 identical over 11 bases. V shed 6 bases, J shed 7 bases, and the junction held 7 bases outside the gene matches. The CDR3 runs to 15 residues. Germline CDR1 is MNHEY and CDR2 is SMNVEV (reference sequence). In DNA form, the CDR3 reads TGTGCCAGCAGGCCGGGACAGGGGGTTCACGGGGAGCTGTTTTTT. Its translation: CASRPGQGVHGELFF.

V and J are TRBV11-2 and TRBJ2-5; D remains unclear. Looked up from germline, CDR1 is SGHAT and CDR2 is FQNNGV. The length of the CDR3 is 14 residues. Trimming took off 2 bases at V and 5 bases at J, with 12 bases between the two ends. The CDR3 DNA reads TGTGCCAGCAGCTTACTCAGTACTCCGGAGACCCAGTACTTC. It yields the protein CASSLLSTPETQYF.

Only a few counts were recorded for this clonotype. This chain links TRBV7-3 with TRBJ2-7; the D is unclear. The CDR3 loop spans 14 amino acids. Trimming shortened V by 2 bases and J by 3 bases, and 11 bases separated the two germline ends. Germline CDR1 SGHTA, CDR2 FQGTGA. CDR3 loop: CASSLSDGCYEQYV. In DNA form, the CDR3 reads TGTGCCAGCAGCTTATCGGACGGGTGCTACGAGCAGTACGTC.

The chain combines TRBV7-9 with TRBJ2-1; 7 positions match TRBD1. J lost 5 bases, V lost 5 bases, and 9 bases had no gene match. The length of the CDR3 is 15 residues. Germline V gives CDR1 SEHNR, CDR2 FQNEAQ (reference sequence). CDR3 DNA: TGTGCCAGCAGCGGTGACAGGGCGATTGACAATGAGCAGTTCTTC. It translates to CASSGDRAIDNEQFF.

The CDR3 sequence is CATPGGFPYEQYV. Here the CDR3 DNA reads TGTGCCACCCCCGGAGGGTTCCCCTACGAGCAGTACGTC. J is TRBJ2-7 and V is TRBV10-3, with a tentative D call TRBD2 (6 bases). The germline V gene encodes CDR1 ENHRY and CDR2 SYGVKD. V was shortened by 10 bases and J by 2 bases, with 15 bases between the two germline ends. The CDR3 is 13 amino acids.

This clonotype was counted a few times. The chain joins TRBV12-3 or TRBV12-4 to TRBJ2-3, with D maybe TRBD1 (6 bases). Trimming shortened V by 4 bases and J by 1 base, and 15 bases separated the two germline ends. This CDR3 comprises 16 residues. The CDR3 protein is CASSYNAGDGTDTQYF. CDR3 bases: TGTGCCAGCAGTTATAACGCAGGGGATGGCACAGATACGCAGTATTTT.

This sequence joins TRBV7-9 and TRBJ2-2; D possibly corresponds to TRBD2 (6 bases). Germline values: CDR1 SEHNR, CDR2 FQNEAQ (reference sequence). The CDR3 sequence is 18 residues long. Trimming removed 1 base from V and 4 bases from J, with 19 bases in between. CDR3 sequence (DNA): TGTGCCAGCAGCTTAGTGGGGGGTGGCGTACCCTTCACCGGGGAGCTGTTTTTT. Translating it yields CASSLVGGGVPFTGELFF.

In its sample, this clonotype was seen a few times. V and J are TRBV4-2 and TRBJ2-1, with D perhaps assigned TRBD1 or TRBD2 (6 bases each). The CDR3 covers 16 residues. V was pared by 1 base and J by 4 bases, with 14 bases between. Germline V gene lookup returns CDR1 LGHNA and CDR2 YNFKEQ. In DNA form, the CDR3 reads TGTGCCAGCAGCCAAGGCGACGGGGGCCATTACAATGAGCAGTTCTTC. It translates to CASSQGDGGHYNEQFF.

The rearrangement joins TRBV27 to TRBJ1-2, with 11 bases aligning to TRBD1. The CDR3 covers 14 residues. The J segment lost 5 bases and the V segment lost 5 bases, leaving 4 bases of the junction unmatched. Germline values: CDR1 MNHEY, CDR2 SMNVEV (reference sequence). CDR3 region: CASSPGQGVYGYTF. The CDR3 coding sequence is TGTGCCAGCAGTCCGGGACAGGGGGTTTATGGCTACACCTTC.

The V gene is TRBV20-1, the J gene TRBJ2-7; D gene unclear. Trimming took 6 bases from V and 2 from J, leaving 14 bases between them. Germline V lookup: CDR1 DFQATT, CDR2 SNEGSKA (reference sequence). The CDR3 has 13 residues. CDR3 sequence: CSASGSYPYEQYF. DNA for the CDR3: TGCAGTGCCAGTGGCAGTTACCCCTACGAGCAGTACTTC.

This clonotype was seen a few times. The chain is built from TRBV27 and TRBJ2-2; D is unresolved. Germline CDR1 is MNHEY and CDR2 is SMNVEV (reference sequence). The CDR3 has 13 amino acids. Trimming cost V 6 bases and J 4 bases, with 9 bases left between them. CDR3 protein: CASRQHGTGELFF. In nucleotides, the CDR3 is TGTGCCAGCAGACAGCACGGCACCGGGGAGCTGTTTTTT.

This clonotype was observed many times. J is TRBJ1-1 and V is TRBV5-1, with a tentative D call TRBD1 (5 bases). The CDR3 is made up of 16 amino acids. Trimming took 3 bases from V and 1 from J, leaving 16 bases between them. Germline CDR1 and CDR2: SGHRS and YFSETQ. CDR3 nucleotide sequence: TGCGCCAGCAGCTCCCCCCGGACACTTTCGAACACTGAAGCTTTCTTT. This gives the protein CASSSPRTLSNTEAFF.

The chain combines TRBV5-1 with TRBJ1-1; D not resolved. Germline lookup yields CDR1 SGHRS and CDR2 YFSETQ. V dropped 6 bases and J dropped 0 bases, with 9 bases sitting between them. The CDR3 sequence is 13 residues long. CDR3 in amino acids: CASKGSMNTEAFF. The CDR3 DNA reads TGCGCCAGCAAGGGCAGCATGAACACTGAAGCTTTCTTT.